This TCR beta chain appears in the sequencing data of a study of neoadjuvant anti-PD-1 for oral cavity cancer. General study points: Non-responders to neoadjuvant nivolumab had significantly more clonal PBMC T cells than responders.

TCRdb's copy holds only in-frame clones and misses some; the assay was immunoSEQ multiplex PCR. The data show more than 15,000 clones, with about 66% seen just once and around 2.7% held by the top ten. This CDR3 has 17 residues. V shed 0 bases and J shed 5 bases, with 16 bases lying between them. The germline gives CDR1 LNHDA, CDR2 SQIVND (reference sequence). This clone was observed a handful of times. No antigen is known for it. This sequence joins TRBV19 and TRBJ1-4; weak D call: TRBD1 (6 bases). The clonotype comes from a person aged 35-79 years with oral cavity squamous cell carcinoma. Source: PBMCs, taken before nivolumab (anti-PD-1) treatment. The CDR3 spells CASSIELATGKNEKLFF. The CDR3, as DNA: TGTGCCAGTAGTATAGAGTTGGCGACAGGAAAAAATGAAAAACTGTTTTTT. Based on the CDR3 plus reference TRBV19 and TRBJ1-4, the full variable domain is DGGITQSPKYLFRKEGQNVTLSCEQNLNHDAMYWYRQDPGQGLRLIYYSQIVNDFQKGDIAEGYSVSREKKESFPLTVTSAQKNPTAFYLCASSIELATGKNEKLFFGSGTQLSVL.